Included here is one T cell receptor (beta chain) sequence, with context. The data are from a study of blood T cell repertoires in COVID-19. Looking at the study overall: COVID-19 samples collected from the United States, Italy and Spain covered acute and convalescent phases. PBMCs, B-cell-depleted T cells, or T cells were the source of the cDNA or gDNA that made up the material.

With V trimmed by 5 bases and J by 0 bases, 4 bases remained unmatched. Per the germline V gene, CDR1 is ENHRY and CDR2 is SYGVKD. The CDR3 runs 15 residues. Sequenced by immunoSEQ multiplex PCR; TCRdb stores in-frame clones only, minus some. The sample has about 160,000 clones; 70% to 90% are singletons. One Seattle source followed patients from active infection through their disease course. Sequencing used peripheral blood. The chain carries TRBV10-3 and TRBJ2-3; 8 bases are a match to TRBD2. This clonotype originated in a woman aged 50 to 60 with COVID-19, enrolled during active disease. In DNA form, the CDR3 reads TGTGCCATCAGTACCGAGCGGGGGAGCACAGATACGCAGTATTTT. It specifies CAISTERGSTDTQYF.